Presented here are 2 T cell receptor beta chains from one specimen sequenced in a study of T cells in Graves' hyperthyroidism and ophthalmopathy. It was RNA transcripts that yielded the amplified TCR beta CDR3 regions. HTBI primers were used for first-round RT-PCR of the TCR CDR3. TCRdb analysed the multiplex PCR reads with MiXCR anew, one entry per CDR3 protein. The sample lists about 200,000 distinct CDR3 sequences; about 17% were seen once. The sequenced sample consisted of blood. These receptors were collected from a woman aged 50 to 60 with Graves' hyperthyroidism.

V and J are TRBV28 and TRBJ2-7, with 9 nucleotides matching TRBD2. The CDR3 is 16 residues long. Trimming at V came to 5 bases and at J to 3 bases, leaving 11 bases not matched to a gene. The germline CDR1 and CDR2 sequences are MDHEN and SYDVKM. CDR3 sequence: CASSPPGNSGSYEQYF. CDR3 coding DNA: TGTGCCAGCAGTCCCCCGGGAAATAGCGGGAGCTACGAGCAGTACTTC.

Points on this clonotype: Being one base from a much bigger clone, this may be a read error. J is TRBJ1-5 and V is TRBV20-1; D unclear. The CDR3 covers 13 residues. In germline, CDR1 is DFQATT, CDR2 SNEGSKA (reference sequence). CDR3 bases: TGCAGTGCTAGAGCTTGGGGAAAGGAGCCCCGGCATTTT. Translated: CSARAWGKEPRHF.